This is a list of T cell receptor beta chains from one sample in a study of CD8 T cells in Susac syndrome. TCRdb reprocessed the immunoSEQ multiplex PCR reads with MiXCR, giving one entry per CDR3 protein. The table includes over 100,000 distinct CDR3 sequences, 90% to 95% detected once. Sequencing input: CD8+ T cells from PBMCs. Receptors originate from a human donor with Susac syndrome. CDR3s leave out the opening cysteine and the closing phenylalanine or tryptophan. Fields, in order: D gene, CDR3 length, J gene, V gene, CDR3 protein. The D gene is left open where the match is weak.

-,11,TRBJ2-1,TRBV6-6,ASSYSQGHEQF
-,12,TRBJ1-4,TRBV13,ASSFGRNNEKLF
-,14,TRBJ2-5,TRBV10-2,ASSEPRGVSGETQY
-,13,TRBJ2-7,TRBV15,ATSRDRQAAYEQY
TRBD1,11,TRBJ2-3,TRBV4-2,ASSEDRPDTQY
TRBD2,13,TRBJ2-1,TRBV15,ATSRDGGASNEQF
-,14,TRBJ2-1,TRBV3-1,ASSQGARGFYNEQF
-,12,TRBJ1-1,TRBV20-1,SAVGGGAGTEAF
-,13,TRBJ1-5,TRBV5-5,ASSLWGEGNQPQH
TRBD1,13,TRBJ1-6,TRBV12-3/TRBV12-4,ASTLQGANNSPLH
-,10,TRBJ1-1,TRBV29-1,SHNNGATEAF
-,9,TRBJ2-7,TRBV20-1,SAREGGEQY
-,12,TRBJ2-3,TRBV12-3/TRBV12-4,ASSFGGNTDTQY
-,10,TRBJ2-7,TRBV30,AWSGRAYEQY
-,12,TRBJ2-7,TRBV12-3/TRBV12-4,ASSLLDSTYEQY
-,14,TRBJ1-1,TRBV5-1,ASSPRMSGRDTEAF
TRBD1,14,TRBJ2-7,TRBV6-5,ASSYSVRDRAYEQY
-,12,TRBJ2-2,TRBV7-2,ASSLVDSPGELF
-,11,TRBJ2-7,TRBV19,ASSTGTRGEQY
-,11,TRBJ1-6,TRBV6-5,ASSSWSNSPLH
-,18,TRBJ2-1,TRBV4-3,ASSPRLEGEGLHSYNEQF
TRBD1,12,TRBJ2-7,TRBV15,ATSRVGQGYEQY
TRBD1,13,TRBJ1-2,TRBV7-9,ASSLDTGGGYGYT
TRBD2,14,TRBJ2-4,TRBV13,ASSPLSSGGGNIQY
-,14,TRBJ2-3,TRBV4-2,ASSQEMSGLTDTQY